The 21 T cell receptor beta chains below come from one sample, sequenced in a study of regulatory T cells in long-lasting Graves disease. Time point given: newly diagnosed GD, antithyroid drugs for less than 3 months. PBMCs were the source of the RNA used for TCR sequencing. Building the TCR beta libraries relied on iRepertoire HTBI primers, and CDR3 regions underwent Arm-PCR. TCRdb analysed the multiplex PCR reads with MiXCR anew, one entry per CDR3 protein. This repertoire shows approximately 490,000 distinct CDR3 sequences, around 15% found once; its top ten account for 12%. The sample was also linked to a second study, of T cells in Graves' hyperthyroidism and ophthalmopathy.

Sequences were derived from peripheral blood mononuclear cells (PBMCs), sampled at new diagnosis, from a patient treated with antithyroid drugs. The receptors shown here come from a man aged 35 to 55 with Graves disease.

This clonotype was seen more than once but under ten times. This chain links TRBV29-1 with TRBJ2-5; D could derive from TRBD1 or TRBD2 (5 bases each). The germline gives CDR1 SQVTM, CDR2 ANQGSEA. Trimming took 0 bases from V and 5 from J, leaving 19 bases between them. This CDR3 contains 16 residues. CDR3 amino acids: CSVEDPGFFGTETQYF. The CDR3 DNA sequence: TGCAGCGTTGAAGATCCTGGCTTCTTCGGGACGGAGACCCAGTACTTC.

This clonotype showed up many times. The gene calls are TRBV27 and TRBJ2-3, with 15 positions matching TRBD2. Germline assignment: CDR1 MNHEY and CDR2 SMNVEV (reference sequence). The CDR3 consists of 16 residues. J lost 7 bases, V lost 3 bases, and 5 bases had no gene match. CDR3 region: CASSFVGLAGGNTQYF. CDR3 sequence (DNA): TGTGCCAGCAGTTTCGTAGGACTAGCGGGGGGGAATACGCAGTATTTT.

This clonotype has more than one count but fewer than ten. The chain carries TRBV15 and TRBJ2-7; D is possibly TRBD1 (6 bases). Trimming shortened V by 5 bases and J by 2 bases, and 22 bases separated the two germline ends. From germline, CDR1 is LNHNV and CDR2 YYDKDF (reference sequence). The CDR3 contains 17 residues. CDR3 sequence: CATSLDEERQEPYEQYF. In DNA, the CDR3 is TGTGCCACCAGCCTCGATGAGGAGCGACAGGAGCCCTACGAGCAGTACTTC.

This clonotype was seen many times. The rearrangement uses TRBV11-1 and TRBJ2-1; D might be TRBD2 (7 bases). The CDR3 has 15 amino acids. Germline V CDR1 and CDR2: SGHAT, FQDESV (reference sequence). V lost 5 bases and J 0 bases, leaving 11 bases between the germline ends. This chain's CDR3 is CASSPGGPSYNEQFF. For the CDR3, the DNA is TGTGCCAGCAGCCCCGGGGGGCCCTCCTACAATGAGCAGTTCTTC.

Only a few counts were recorded for this clonotype. The gene calls are TRBV6-5 and TRBJ2-2; possibly TRBD1 or TRBD2 for D (5 bases each). The V gene lost 1 base and the J gene lost 3 bases, with 9 bases spanning the gap. The germline gives CDR1 MNHEY, CDR2 SVGAGI. The CDR3 contains 15 residues. DNA of the CDR3: TGTGCCAGCAGTTACTTGGGACCCGACACCGGGGAGCTGTTTTTT. It is translated as CASSYLGPDTGELFF.

This clonotype was seen only a few times. The CDR3 sequence is CASTKIGNQGENTEAFF. The CDR3 DNA follows: TGTGCCAGCACCAAAATTGGGAACCAGGGAGAGAACACTGAAGCTTTCTTT. This chain uses TRBV6-1 with TRBJ1-1, with a tentative D call TRBD1 (5 bases). Trimming took 7 bases from V and 1 from J, leaving 22 bases between them. CDR1 and CDR2 from the germline V gene are MNHNS and SASEGT. This CDR3 has 17 residues.

In its sample, this clonotype was seen many times. The rearrangement uses TRBV11-1 and TRBJ2-1; 12 nucleotides agree with TRBD1. The DNA end lines up better with TRBJ2-5; the J call may be wrong. This CDR3 region has 17 residues. The germline V gene encodes CDR1 SGHAT and CDR2 FQDESV (reference sequence). This CDR3 is CASSTPWGGQGAETQYF. The CDR3 DNA follows: TGTGCCAGCAGCACCCCTTGGGGGGGACAGGGGGCGGAGACCCAGTACTTC.

To note about this clonotype: Just one base apart from a much larger clone, this may be a read error. J is TRBJ2-7 and V is TRBV13; TRBD1 aligns across 7 bases. Germline CDR1 is PRHDT and CDR2 is FYEKMQ (reference sequence). The CDR3 covers 16 residues. V shed 6 bases and J 1 base; nucleotides not matched to a gene: 12. The CDR3 loop reads CASRLARGQTSYEQYF. The CDR3 DNA is TGTGCCAGCAGATTGGCCAGGGGACAGACATCCTACGAGCAGTACTTC.

This clonotype was detected many times. V gene TRBV20-1 combines with J gene TRBJ1-2, with D unresolved. The CDR3 is 15 residues long. The V gene's germline CDR1 is DFQATT and CDR2 SNEGSKA (reference sequence). V was pared by 3 bases and J by 0 bases, with 14 bases between. CDR3 coding DNA: TGCAGTGCTAGGGATCCAGAGATCCCTAACTATGGCTACACCTTC. Translated: CSARDPEIPNYGYTF.

This clonotype was detected ten times or more. This rearrangement joins TRBV28 to TRBJ2-1; 10 bases fit TRBD1. This CDR3 has 13 amino acids. The V segment lost 6 bases and the J segment 6 bases; nucleotides outside the gene matches: 2. Per germline, CDR1 MDHEN and CDR2 SYDVKM. CDR3 protein: CASRTGGLNEQFF. The DNA of the CDR3 is TGTGCCAGCAGGACAGGGGGCCTCAATGAGCAGTTCTTC.

This chain links TRBV12-5 with TRBJ2-7; D call uncertain. V was clipped by 0 bases and J by 4 bases, with 4 bases between them. The CDR3 is 12 residues long. CDR1 is LGHNT, CDR2 FRNRAP, per germline. The CDR3 nucleotides read TGTGCTAGTGGTTTGGTACAGTACGAGCAGTACTTC. It yields the protein CASGLVQYEQYF. The whole variable domain, filled in from reference TRBV12-5 and TRBJ2-7, reads DARVTQTPRHKVTEMGQEVTMRCQPILGHNTVFWYRQTMMQGLELLAYFRNRAPLDDSGMPKDRFSAEMPDATLATLKIQPSEPRDSAVYFCASGLVQYEQYFGPGTRLTVT.

This clonotype was picked up many times. V and J are TRBV20-1 and TRBJ2-3; D may be TRBD1 (6 bases). The CDR3 spans 13 residues. Between the trimmed V and J ends, which lost 3 bases and 2 bases, there was a span of 9 bases. Germline CDR1 DFQATT, CDR2 SNEGSKA (reference sequence). The CDR3 here is CSASRTVTDTQYF. In DNA form, the CDR3 reads TGCAGTGCTAGCCGGACAGTCACAGATACGCAGTATTTT.

This clonotype has a handful of counts. V usage is TRBV6-5 and J usage is TRBJ2-7, with a possible D match to TRBD2 (5 bases). The ends were cut back, 2 bases at V and 3 bases at J, with 14 bases in the middle. The CDR3 is made up of 15 amino acids. Germline-derived CDR1 and CDR2 are MNHEY and SVGAGI. Here the CDR3 reads CASSYVGSSDYEQYF. The CDR3 bases are TGTGCCAGCAGTTACGTGGGGAGTAGCGACTACGAGCAGTACTTC.

This clonotype has at least ten counts. This rearrangement joins TRBV2 to TRBJ2-1, with a tentative D call TRBD1 (6 bases). The CDR3 consists of 16 residues. CDR1 is SNHLY and CDR2 is FYNNEI in the germline V gene. V was clipped by 4 bases and J by 0 bases, with 13 bases between them. The CDR3 sequence: CASSGERGSSYNEQFF. The DNA of the CDR3 is TGTGCCAGCAGTGGAGAAAGGGGGAGCTCCTACAATGAGCAGTTCTTC.

This clonotype was detected many times. The V and J genes are TRBV11-3 and TRBJ2-1; D not resolved. V was trimmed by 0 bases and J by 4 bases, leaving 13 bases between them. Per germline, CDR1 SGHNT and CDR2 YENEEA. This CDR3 is 16 amino acids long. In nucleotides, the CDR3 is TGTGCCAGCAGCTTAGATCTCGCGGCTAGATACAATGAGCAGTTCTTC. Its translation: CASSLDLAARYNEQFF.

The chain has TRBV5-1 and TRBJ1-5; D is unclear. CDR1 is SGHRS and CDR2 is YFSETQ in the germline V gene. This CDR3 contains 15 residues. V was cut by 4 bases and J by 0 bases, with 11 bases left in between. The CDR3 DNA sequence: TGCGCCAGCAGCATCAGGCCTTATAGCAATCAGCCCCAGCATTTT. It translates to CASSIRPYSNQPQHF.

This clonotype came up a few times. This chain joins TRBV6-2 or TRBV6-3 and TRBJ1-1; unclear D gene. The CDR3 is 13 residues long. Looked up from germline, CDR1 is MNHEY and CDR2 is SVGEGT. Trimming pared 2 bases from V and 1 base from J, leaving 5 bases between. The CDR3 sequence is CASSYGSNTEAFF. The CDR3 DNA is TGTGCCAGCAGTTACGGGTCGAACACTGAAGCTTTCTTT.

The table lists this clonotype with many counts. The chain uses TRBV5-1 and TRBJ1-1; 10 positions match TRBD1. V lost 4 bases and J lost 1; bases outside the gene matches: 13. Germline-derived CDR1 and CDR2 are SGHRS and YFSETQ. This CDR3 comprises 18 residues. CDR3 in amino acids: CASSQGPGTGVKNTEAFF. The CDR3 nucleotides are TGCGCCAGCAGCCAGGGTCCCGGGACAGGGGTAAAGAACACTGAAGCTTTCTTT.

This clonotype was detected only a few times. A much larger clone lies a single base off, so this may be a read error. The J gene is TRBJ2-3, the V gene TRBV6-5; D is unresolved. Trimming removed 2 bases at V and 4 bases at J, with 1 base between. CDR3 size: 11 residues. CDR1 and CDR2 (germline): MNHEY, SVGAGI. CDR3 nucleotide sequence: TGTGCCAGCAGTTACCCAGATACGCAGTATTTT. Its protein is CASSYPDTQYF.

There are many counts of this clonotype. The CDR3 DNA reads as TGCGCCAGCAGCTTGTTGTTAGGGACTAGGCGCAATGAGCAGTTCTTC. Amino acids: CASSLLLGTRRNEQFF. V and J are TRBV5-1 and TRBJ2-1; TRBD2 matches at 8 bases. Per the germline V gene, CDR1 is SGHRS and CDR2 is YFSETQ. With 1 base clipped from V and 6 bases from J, the junction kept 9 bases outside the gene matches. There are 16 residues in the CDR3.

There are a few counts of this clonotype. The gene calls are TRBV7-9 and TRBJ2-2, with D perhaps given as TRBD1 or TRBD2 (5 bases each). The germline V gene encodes CDR1 SEHNR and CDR2 FQNEAQ (reference sequence). This CDR3 is built from 16 residues. V was clipped by 7 bases and J by 5 bases, with 20 bases between them. The DNA of the CDR3 is TGTGCCAGCAACCCCTCCGGGACCCCCAGAACCGGGGAGCTGTTTTTT. Its protein is CASNPSGTPRTGELFF.